The 8 T cell receptor beta chains below were found in one sample sequenced in a study of T cell changes during pregnancy in multiple sclerosis (dated by TCRdb to the late 2010s). Preparation of the library involved the immunoSEQ multiplex PCR assay. TCRdb took over this immuneACCESS table, retaining in-frame rearrangements with V and J assigned. Such tables are incomplete; in checked studies, under half of the missing clones stem from an unresolved V gene, and the remainder is unexplained. For this sample the table gives 57,000 or so clones, of which around 90% were detected only once. 5.5% to 8% of the sample belongs to the ten largest clones. This sample comprised peripheral blood, obtained in the third trimester of pregnancy. Receptor source: a female donor in good health, enrolled as a control in a pregnancy study.

The chain recombines TRBV27 with TRBJ2-7, with 10 bases that match TRBD2. CDR1 is MNHEY and CDR2 is SMNVEV in the germline V gene (reference sequence). V shed 7 bases and J 3 bases; nucleotides not matched to a gene: 18. The CDR3 spans 18 residues. CDR3 DNA: TGTGCCAGCAATCGGGAGGGGTTAGCGGGAGGCCTCTACTACGAGCAGTACTTC. Protein product: CASNREGLAGGLYYEQYF.

The chain joins TRBV4-3 to TRBJ2-4; 7 bases map to TRBD2. The CDR3 totals 18 residues. Per germline, CDR1 LGHNA and CDR2 YSLEER. Germline trimming cut 0 bases from V and 2 bases from J; bases unmatched to any gene: 10. The DNA for the CDR3 is TGCGCCAGCAGCCAAGAGGGGAGGGGTGGGGGGACCAAAAACATTCAGTACTTC. Translating it yields CASSQEGRGGGTKNIQYF.

V and J are TRBV5-1 and TRBJ2-7; 7 positions agree with TRBD1. The V gene end was trimmed by 0 bases and the J gene end by 2 bases; junction bases not matched to a gene: 2. The CDR3 totals 14 residues. Germline-derived CDR1 and CDR2 are SGHRS and YFSETQ. The CDR3 coding sequence is TGCGCCAGCAGCTTGGACAGGGGAGCCTACGAGCAGTACTTC. Amino acid sequence: CASSLDRGAYEQYF.

The gene calls are TRBV7-2 and TRBJ2-7, with a tentative D call TRBD1 (6 bases). The germline V and J ends were trimmed by 3 bases and 4 bases, with 16 bases remaining between them. Germline V gene data show CDR1 as SGHTA and CDR2 as FQGNSA. The CDR3 is 15 amino acids. In DNA form, the CDR3 reads TGTGCCAGCAGCTTCAATTCCAGGGGCAGGTACGAGCAGTACTTC. Encoded protein: CASSFNSRGRYEQYF.

V gene TRBV25-1 combines with J gene TRBJ2-1; a weak D match, TRBD1 (6 bases). The CDR3 has 13 amino acids. V was clipped by 5 bases and J by 6 bases, with 11 bases between them. Germline values: CDR1 MGHDK, CDR2 SYGVNS. The CDR3 region has the DNA TGTGCCAGCAGTCCAGGGGTGGGCAATGAGCAGTTCTTC. Its translation: CASSPGVGNEQFF.

The rearrangement uses TRBV5-1 and TRBJ2-7, with 13 bases lining up with TRBD2. V was pared by 4 bases and J by 3 bases, with 13 bases of the junction left unmatched. Germline V gene data show CDR1 as SGHRS and CDR2 as YFSETQ. This CDR3 spans 18 amino acids. The DNA of the CDR3 is TGCGCCAGCAGCCCGGGACTAGCGGGAAGATTGCCCAACTACGAGCAGTACTTC. It codes for CASSPGLAGRLPNYEQYF.

V and J are TRBV7-2 and TRBJ2-5; 8 bases match TRBD2. V lost 4 bases and J lost 1; bases outside the gene matches: 5. The germline V gene has CDR1 SGHTA and CDR2 FQGNSA. This CDR3 region has 15 residues. The CDR3 coding sequence is TGTGCCAGCAGCTCCCGTAGCGGGGCCCAAGAGACCCAGTACTTC. As protein: CASSSRSGAQETQYF.

This sequence joins TRBV10-3 and TRBJ1-2; 8 nucleotides agree with TRBD1. The CDR3 runs 13 residues. Germline V gives CDR1 ENHRY, CDR2 SYGVKD. The V and J ends lost 4 bases and 7 bases, in that order; junction bases with no gene match: 5. The CDR3 nucleotides read TGTGCCATCAGTGGAGGACAGGGAGGTGGCTACACCTTC. It translates to CAISGGQGGGYTF.